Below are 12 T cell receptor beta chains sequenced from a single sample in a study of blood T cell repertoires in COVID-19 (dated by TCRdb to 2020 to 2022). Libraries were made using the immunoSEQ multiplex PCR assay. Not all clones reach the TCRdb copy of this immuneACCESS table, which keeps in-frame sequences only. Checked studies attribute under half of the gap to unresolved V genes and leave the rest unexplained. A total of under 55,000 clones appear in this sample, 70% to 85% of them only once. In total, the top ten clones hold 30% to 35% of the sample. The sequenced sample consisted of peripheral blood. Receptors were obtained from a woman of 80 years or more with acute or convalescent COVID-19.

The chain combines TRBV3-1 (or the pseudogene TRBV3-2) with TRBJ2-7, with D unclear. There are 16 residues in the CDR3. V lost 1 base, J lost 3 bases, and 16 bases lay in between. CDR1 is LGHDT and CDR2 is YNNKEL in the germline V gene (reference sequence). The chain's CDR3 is CASSQGSAGDYYEQYF. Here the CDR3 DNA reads TGTGCCAGCAGCCAAGGGTCGGCCGGAGATTACTACGAGCAGTACTTC.

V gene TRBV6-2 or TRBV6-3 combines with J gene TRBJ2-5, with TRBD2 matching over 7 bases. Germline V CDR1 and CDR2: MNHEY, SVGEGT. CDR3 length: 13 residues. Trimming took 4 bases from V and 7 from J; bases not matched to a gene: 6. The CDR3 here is CASSSWAGATQYF. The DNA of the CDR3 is TGTGCCAGCAGTTCGTGGGCGGGAGCGACCCAGTACTTC.

The CDR3 sequence: CASSLGLAGEGQFF. CDR3 bases: TGTGCCAGCTCTCTCGGACTAGCGGGAGAGGGGCAGTTCTTC. The chain couples TRBV18 to TRBJ2-1, with TRBD2 matching over 13 bases. This CDR3 is 14 amino acids long. Germline-derived CDR1 and CDR2 are KGHSH and LQKENI. J lost 12 bases, V lost 6 bases, and 8 bases had no gene match.

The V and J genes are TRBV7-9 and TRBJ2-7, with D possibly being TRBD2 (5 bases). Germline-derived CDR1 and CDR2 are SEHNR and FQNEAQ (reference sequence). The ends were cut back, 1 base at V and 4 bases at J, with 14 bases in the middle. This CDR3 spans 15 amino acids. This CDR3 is CASSLGSGSPYEQYF. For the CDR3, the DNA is TGTGCCAGCAGCTTAGGGAGTGGGAGCCCTTACGAGCAGTACTTC.

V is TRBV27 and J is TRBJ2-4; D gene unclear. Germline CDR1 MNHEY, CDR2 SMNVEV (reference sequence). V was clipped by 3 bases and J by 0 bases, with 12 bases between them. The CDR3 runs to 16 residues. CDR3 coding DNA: TGTGCCAGCAGTTTCTCCACATCCTTAGCCAAAAACATTCAGTACTTC. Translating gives CASSFSTSLAKNIQYF.

The CDR3 DNA sequence: TGTGCCACCAGCGGAAGAGGGATGGCCACCGGGGAGCTGTTTTTT. Encoded protein: CATSGRGMATGELFF. The rearrangement links TRBV15 to TRBJ2-2; perhaps TRBD2 as D (5 bases). The CDR3 is made up of 15 amino acids. Germline V gene data show CDR1 as LNHNV and CDR2 as YYDKDF (reference sequence). Trimming stripped 5 bases from V and 4 bases from J, with 14 bases between.

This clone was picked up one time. CDR3 protein: CASISAGVGQREAFF. The CDR3 DNA reads as TGTGCCAGCATCTCAGCAGGGGTAGGACAACGTGAAGCTTTCTTT. The chain links TRBV28 to TRBJ1-1, with D perhaps matching TRBD1 (6 bases). The V end lost 7 bases, the J end lost 7 bases, and 22 bases lay between the germline ends. The CDR3 is 15 amino acids. Per the germline V gene, CDR1 is MDHEN and CDR2 is SYDVKM.

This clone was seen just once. The CDR3, as DNA: TGTGCCAGCAGCTTTTCCGGGACAGTTAACACCGGGGAGCTGTTTTTT. The encoded protein is CASSFSGTVNTGELFF. The rearrangement uses TRBV7-9 and TRBJ2-2, with 7 positions matching TRBD1. Germline CDR1 reads SEHNR; CDR2 reads FQNEAQ (reference sequence). This CDR3 spans 16 amino acids. The junction had 6 bases not matched to a gene; V was cut back by 3 bases and J by 2 bases.

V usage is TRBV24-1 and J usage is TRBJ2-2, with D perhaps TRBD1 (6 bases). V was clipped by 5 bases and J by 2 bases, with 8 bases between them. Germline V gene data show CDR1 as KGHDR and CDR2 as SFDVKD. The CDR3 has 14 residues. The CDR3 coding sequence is TGTGCCACCAGTGCAGGGGTTAACACCGGGGAGCTGTTTTTT. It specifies CATSAGVNTGELFF.

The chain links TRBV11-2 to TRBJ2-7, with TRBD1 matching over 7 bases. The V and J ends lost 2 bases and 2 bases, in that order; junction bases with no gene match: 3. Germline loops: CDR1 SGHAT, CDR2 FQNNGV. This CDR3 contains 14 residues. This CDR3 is CASSLWDRTYEQYF. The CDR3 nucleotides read TGTGCCAGCAGCTTATGGGACAGAACCTACGAGCAGTACTTC. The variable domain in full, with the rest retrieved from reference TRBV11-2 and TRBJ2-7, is EAGVAQSPRYKIIEKRQSVAFWCNPISGHATLYWYQQILGQGPKLLIQFQNNGVVDDSQLPKDRFSAERLKGVDSTLKIQPAKLEDSAVYLCASSLWDRTYEQYFGPGTRLTVT.

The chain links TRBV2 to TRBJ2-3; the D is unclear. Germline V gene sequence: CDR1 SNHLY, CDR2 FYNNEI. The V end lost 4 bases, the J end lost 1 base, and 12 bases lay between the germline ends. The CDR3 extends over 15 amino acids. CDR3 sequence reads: CASSAVLAGTDTQYF. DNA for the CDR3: TGTGCCAGCAGTGCGGTACTTGCGGGCACAGATACGCAGTATTTT. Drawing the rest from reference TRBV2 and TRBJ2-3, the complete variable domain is EPEVTQTPSHQVTQMGQEVILRCVPISNHLYFYWYRQILGQKVEFLVSFYNNEISEKSEIFDDQFSVERPDGSNFTLKIRSTKLEDSAMYFCASSAVLAGTDTQYFGPGTRLTVL.

This CDR3 is CASSDLGPVNYGYTF. The DNA of the CDR3 is TGTGCCAGCAGTGATTTGGGGCCAGTGAACTATGGCTACACCTTC. The chain combines TRBV6-1 with TRBJ1-2; a weak D match, TRBD1 (5 bases). Germline V lookup: CDR1 MNHNS, CDR2 SASEGT. The CDR3 extends over 15 amino acids. V was cut by 3 bases and J by 2 bases, with 13 bases left in between.